The 8 T cell receptor beta chains below all came from one sample that was sequenced in a study of cytomegalovirus exposure and HLA in healthy donors. Some clones are missing from TCRdb's copy, which holds only in-frame ones; the method was immunoSEQ multiplex PCR. The sample shows approximately 150,000 clones, 85% of them seen only once. Sequenced: PBMCs. These receptors all come from a man aged 25 to 45 in good health and CMV-seropositive.

The chain is built from TRBV4-1 and TRBJ2-1; D possibly corresponds to TRBD1 (7 bases). This CDR3 spans 15 amino acids. V dropped 0 bases and J dropped 7 bases, with 13 bases sitting between them. The V gene's germline CDR1 is MGHRA and CDR2 YSYEKL. CDR3 DNA sequence: TGCGCCAGCAGCCAAGATTGGAGGGGGCGAAATGAGCAGTTCTTC. It yields the protein CASSQDWRGRNEQFF.

In its sample, this clone was seen once. The chain is built from TRBV7-9 and TRBJ1-3, with 9 bases that match TRBD1. V was clipped by 6 bases and J by 1 base; unmatched bases: 4. The CDR3 extends over 15 amino acids. Germline V CDR1 and CDR2: SEHNR, FQNEAQ (reference sequence). CDR3 DNA sequence: TGTGCCAGCAGAACTGACAGGGGGTCTGGAAACACCATATATTTT. Translation: CASRTDRGSGNTIYF.

The rearrangement links TRBV7-9 to TRBJ1-1; D call uncertain. V was clipped by 0 bases and J by 11 bases, with 16 bases between them. The CDR3 sequence is 14 residues long. Germline values: CDR1 SEHNR, CDR2 FQNEAQ (reference sequence). CDR3 protein: CASSLAQTFDEAFF. The CDR3 nucleotides are TGTGCCAGCAGCTTAGCGCAGACTTTCGATGAGGCTTTCTTT.

This clone was found a few times. This chain connects TRBV4-1 to TRBJ2-5; D is perhaps TRBD2 (6 bases). Germline V gives CDR1 MGHRA, CDR2 YSYEKL. The CDR3 totals 14 residues. Trimming left V 0 bases short and J 5 bases short, with 10 bases between. The DNA of the CDR3 is TGCGCCAGCAGCCAAGAGGGGGGAGTTGAGACCCAGTACTTC. It yields the protein CASSQEGGVETQYF.

The chain couples TRBV6-5 to TRBJ1-1; no clear D gene. V shed 2 bases and J shed 5 bases, with 6 bases lying between them. The CDR3 totals 12 residues. Germline V gives CDR1 MNHEY, CDR2 SVGAGI. In DNA form, the CDR3 reads TGTGCCAGCAGTTACGGGCAAACTGAAGCTTTCTTT. Translated: CASSYGQTEAFF.

In its sample, this clone was seen a few times. This chain links TRBV6-6 with TRBJ2-3; TRBD2 aligns across 10 bases. Losses at the gene ends were 6 bases for V and 3 bases for J; bases not matched to a gene: 6. CDR3 length: 15 amino acids. The germline gives CDR1 MNHNY, CDR2 SVGAGI (reference sequence). The CDR3 region is CASSRWTSGTDTQYF. Written as DNA, the CDR3 is TGTGCCAGCAGCCGATGGACTAGCGGTACAGATACGCAGTATTTT.

The chain couples TRBV2 to TRBJ1-5; D possibly corresponds to TRBD1 (6 bases). This CDR3 is built from 15 residues. The germline V gene has CDR1 SNHLY and CDR2 FYNNEI. V dropped 4 bases and J dropped 2 bases, with 12 bases sitting between them. The CDR3 loop is CASSGQGNGNQPQHF. The CDR3 region has the DNA TGTGCCAGCAGTGGTCAGGGGAACGGCAATCAGCCCCAGCATTTT. The full variable domain, rest sourced from reference TRBV2 and TRBJ1-5, is EPEVTQTPSHQVTQMGQEVILRCVPISNHLYFYWYRQILGQKVEFLVSFYNNEISEKSEIFDDQFSVERPDGSNFTLKIRSTKLEDSAMYFCASSGQGNGNQPQHFGDGTRLSIL.

The V gene is TRBV7-8, the J gene TRBJ1-1; perhaps TRBD1 as D (5 bases). V was pared by 2 bases and J by 4 bases, with 11 bases between. This CDR3 comprises 14 residues. Germline V lookup: CDR1 SGHVS, CDR2 FQNEAQ. CDR3 coding DNA: TGTGCCAGCAGCTTAAGGGCAGGGTTCACTGAAGCTTTCTTT. Amino acid sequence: CASSLRAGFTEAFF.